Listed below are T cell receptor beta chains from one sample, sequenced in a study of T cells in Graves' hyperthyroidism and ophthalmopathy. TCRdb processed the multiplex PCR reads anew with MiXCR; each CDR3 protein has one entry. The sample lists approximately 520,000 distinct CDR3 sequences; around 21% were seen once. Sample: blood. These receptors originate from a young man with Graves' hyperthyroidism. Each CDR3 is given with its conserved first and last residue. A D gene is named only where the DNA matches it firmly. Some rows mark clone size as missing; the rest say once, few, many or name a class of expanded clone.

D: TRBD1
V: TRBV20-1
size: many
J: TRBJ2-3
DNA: TGCAGTGCTAGTAGAGGACAGGGGGCAACAGATACGCAGTATTTT
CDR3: CSASRGQGATDTQYF

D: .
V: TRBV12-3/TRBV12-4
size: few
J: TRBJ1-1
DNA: TGTGCCAGCAGTGCCAGGGTCTCCTCTGAAGCTTTCTTT
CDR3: CASSARVSSEAFF

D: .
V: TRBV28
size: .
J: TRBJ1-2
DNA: TGTGCCAGCAGTCGCTTGACCGCTAACTATGGCTACACCTTC
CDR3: CASSRLTANYGYTF

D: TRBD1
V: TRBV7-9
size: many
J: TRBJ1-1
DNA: TGTGCCAGCAGCTCAATGGACAGGGGGAGGGATGAAGCTTTCTTT
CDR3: CASSSMDRGRDEAFF

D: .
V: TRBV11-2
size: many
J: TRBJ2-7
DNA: TGTGCCAGCAGCTTAATATGGGGCCACGAGCAGTACTTC
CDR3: CASSLIWGHEQYF

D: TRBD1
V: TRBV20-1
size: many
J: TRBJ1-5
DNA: TGCAGTGCTAGACCGGGACAGGCTTACAATCAGCCCCAGCATTTT
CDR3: CSARPGQAYNQPQHF

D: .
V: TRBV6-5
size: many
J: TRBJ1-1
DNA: TGTGCCAGCAGTCTTGAATGGGGGAACACTGAAGCTTTCTTT
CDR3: CASSLEWGNTEAFF

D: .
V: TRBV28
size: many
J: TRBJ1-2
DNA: TGTGCCAGCAGTTTGAGGAGGACCGACGGCTACACCTTC
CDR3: CASSLRRTDGYTF

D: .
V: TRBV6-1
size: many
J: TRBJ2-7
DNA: TGTGCCAGCGGTGGGGGAAGCTCCTACGAGCAGTACTTC
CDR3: CASGGGSSYEQYF

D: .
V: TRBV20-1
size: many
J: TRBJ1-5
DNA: TGCAGTGCTAGATACGGCCCAGGGCAGCCCCAGCATTTT
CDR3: CSARYGPGQPQHF

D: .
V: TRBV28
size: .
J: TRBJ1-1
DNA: TGTGCCAGCAGCCGAAGCCCCCAGTTATCAGGAGCTTTCTTT
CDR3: CASSRSPQLSGAFF

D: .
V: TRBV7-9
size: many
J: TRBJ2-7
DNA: TGTGCCAGCAGCTTAGTGGGGCAGGGAGGATTCGACGAGCAGTACTTC
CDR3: CASSLVGQGGFDEQYF

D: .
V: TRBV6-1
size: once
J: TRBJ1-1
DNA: TGTGCCAGCAGGGAAACAGTTGATCAGAACACTGAAGCTTTCTTT
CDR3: CASRETVDQNTEAFF

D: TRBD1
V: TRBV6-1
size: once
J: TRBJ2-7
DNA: TGTGCCAGCAGGACACAAACCCGGGACAGGTTTTACGAGCAGTACTTC
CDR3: CASRTQTRDRFYEQYF

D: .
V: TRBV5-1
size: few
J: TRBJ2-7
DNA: TGCGCCAGCAGCTTGGGGGGGCCGGGAGAGCAGTACTTC
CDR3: CASSLGGPGEQYF

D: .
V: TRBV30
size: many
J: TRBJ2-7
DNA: TGTGCCTGGAGTGTGAAAGGGTACGAGCAGTACTTC
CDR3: CAWSVKGYEQYF

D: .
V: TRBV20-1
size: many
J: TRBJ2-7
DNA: TGCAGTGCTAGGCCCACAGGGTTCTACGAGCAGTACTTC
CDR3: CSARPTGFYEQYF

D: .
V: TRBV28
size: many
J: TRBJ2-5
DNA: TGTGCCAGCAGGCCTCTGAGGGGATTAAGCGAGACCCAGTACTTC
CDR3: CASRPLRGLSETQYF

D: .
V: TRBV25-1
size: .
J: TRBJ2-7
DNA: TGTGCCAGCAGCCGGGACCGGGGGGCCTCCTACGAGCAGTACTTC
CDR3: CASSRDRGASYEQYF

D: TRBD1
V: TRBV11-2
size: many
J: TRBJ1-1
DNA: TGTGCCAGCAGCCCCCGGTGGAGGGGGCTGGCTGAAGCTTTCTTT
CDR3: CASSPRWRGLAEAFF

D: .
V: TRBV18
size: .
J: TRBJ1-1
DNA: TGTGCCAGCTTACCCCTCAATAGGAACACTGAAGCTTTCTTT
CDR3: CASLPLNRNTEAFF

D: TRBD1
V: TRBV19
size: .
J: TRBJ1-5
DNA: TGTGCCAGTAGTACGGGACAGGGGAGCAGCCAGCCCCAGCATTTT
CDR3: CASSTGQGSSQPQHF